The clone carrying this TCR delta chain showed up just a few times. The mismatch at residue 4 between this DNA's translation and the TCRdb protein of a much larger clone likely reflects a read error; the protein shown is translated from the DNA. Flow sorting of PBMC yielded separate Vgamma9/Vdelta2+ and Vdelta2-negative gammadelta T cell populations for bulk repertoire analysis. TCRdb redid clone calling on the multiplex PCR reads using CATT. The sample contains tens of thousands of delta-chain clones, 0.8% to 1% of which appear only once. The source of the sample is a study of γδ T cells in repeated Plasmodium falciparum infection. Study at large: Timepoints: baseline, immediately before selected infections, and 21 days after every infection.

Germline CDR1 is GEAIGNYY and CDR2 is EKD. There are 18 residues in the CDR3. Sequenced: gamma-delta T cells from blood. The source of this sequence is a pool of human donors (malaria-infected and uninfected, not separated). The chain has TRDV2 and TRDJ1, with a weak D call TRDD3 (5 bases). The J gene, absent from TCRdb, was called here by matching the DNA to germline. The CDR3 DNA reads as TGTGCCTGTAACACCGTGGGGAGTAAAGTAAAGGGCACCGATAAACTCATCTTT. Translated: CACNTVGSKVKGTDKLIF.